The 4 T cell receptor beta chains listed next were all sequenced from one sample in a study of blood T cell repertoires in COVID-19. Profiled with immunoSEQ multiplex PCR; TCRdb holds only in-frame clones, not every one. The sample gives tens of thousands of clones, approximately 85% of which show up once; around 40% is in the top ten. The sequenced material came from peripheral blood. These receptors all stem from a human donor in a cohort sampled during active COVID-19.

CDR3 nucleotides: TGTGCCAGCAGTGGGACAGGGGGCACCGCGATCCGCTCCATCTCCTACGAGCAGTACTTC. This gives the protein CASSGTGGTAIRSISYEQYF. The chain couples TRBV28 to TRBJ2-7, with TRBD1 matching 12 bases. Germline V gives CDR1 MDHEN, CDR2 SYDVKM. V was pared by 5 bases and J by 0 bases, with 17 bases of the junction left unmatched. The CDR3 consists of 20 residues.

The V gene is TRBV15, the J gene TRBJ1-4, with D maybe TRBD1 (5 bases). There are 16 residues in the CDR3. V was cut by 0 bases and J by 9 bases, with 17 bases left in between. Germline CDR1 and CDR2: LNHNV and YYDKDF (reference sequence). For the CDR3, the DNA is TGTGCCACCAGCAGAGATGTACAGTCGAAGGACAAAAAACTGTTTTTT. It encodes CATSRDVQSKDKKLFF. The full variable domain, completed using reference TRBV15 and TRBJ1-4, is DAMVIQNPRYQVTQFGKPVTLSCSQTLNHNVMYWYQQKSSQAPKLLFHYYDKDFNNEADTPDNFQSRRPNTSFCFLDIRSPGLGDTAMYLCATSRDVQSKDKKLFFGSGTQLSVL.

The chain uses TRBV2 and TRBJ2-2, with a tentative D call TRBD2 (5 bases). This CDR3 contains 14 residues. Germline V gene data show CDR1 as SNHLY and CDR2 as FYNNEI. Trimming removed 5 bases from V and 0 bases from J, with 7 bases in between. CDR3 loop: CASSTAANTGELFF. CDR3 DNA: TGTGCCAGCAGTACAGCGGCGAACACCGGGGAGCTGTTTTTT.

This chain links TRBV5-1 with TRBJ2-7, with 10 positions matching TRBD1. CDR3 length equals 16 residues. The J segment lost 3 bases and the V segment lost 4 bases, leaving 10 bases of the junction unmatched. CDR1 and CDR2 (germline): SGHRS, YFSETQ. CDR3 protein: CASSNRQGAVFYEQYF. For the CDR3, the DNA is TGCGCCAGCAGCAACAGACAGGGGGCGGTTTTCTACGAGCAGTACTTC.